This T cell receptor beta chain was sequenced in a study of a mutant IDH1 vaccine in newly diagnosed glioma (dated by TCRdb to the early 2020s). Study-level background: Across visits V03 through V10, patients got a total of eight vaccinations, given in weeks 1, 3, 5, 7, 11, 15, 19 and 23. Of the roughly 31 treated patients, approximately 60% were male and about 40% were female, and the mean age was 40.4 years. Vaccination began 4-6 weeks after radiotherapy alone, or alongside temozolomide cycles in the chemotherapy-containing groups. Peripheral blood was collected at six visits: V03 (baseline), V05, V07, V10, V12 and V13. Before enrollment, patients had received standard therapy of radiotherapy alone, temozolomide alone, or radiochemotherapy with temozolomide; most received the combination. Longitudinal TCRB deep sequencing was performed for approximately 24 treated patients wherever samples were available for exploratory analyses. Paper-wide results and their limitations: Availability determined which PBMC samples were chosen for TCRB deep sequencing. The authors stated that sample limitations prevented analyses of patient blood samples from being reproduced. Across multiple MHC alleles, vaccine-induced immune responses were seen in around 93% of patients. Pseudoprogression appeared unrelated to alterations in the top peripheral T cell clonotypes detected by TCRB sequencing.

The time point label, read with the paper, signifies: week 11, during vaccination. Each vaccine dose, consisting of 300 ug of a 20-mer mutant IDH1 peptide in Montanide, was administered subcutaneously with topical imiquimod. The donors had newly diagnosed IDH1-mutant astrocytomas of WHO grade 3 or 4 that showed loss of nuclear ATRX. The samples were drawn from NOA16, a multicentre, single-arm, open-label phase I trial in Germany that tested a mutant IDH1 peptide vaccine in humans for the first time. Genomic DNA for TCRB sequencing was extracted from EDTA blood using the DNeasy Blood and Tissue Kit. Worth noting for this clone: Its binding antigen is unknown. No qualities accompany the bases; no much larger clone lies one base away.

In the germline V gene, CDR1 corresponds to MDHEN and CDR2 to SYDVKM. Taken from cysteine to phenylalanine, the CDR3 has 15 residues. Only CDR3 DNA remains: 45 bases, in frame from the first base. The trim is 2 bases for V and 1 base for J, with a gap of 9 bases between the germline ends. The library came from the immunoSEQ multiplex PCR assay. Rearranged TCR beta chain sequences were amplified using the hsTCRB Kit according to the manufacturer's protocol. Sequencing of TCRB libraries was carried out on an Illumina MiSeq. On the study's bioinformatics: Demultiplexing, trimming and gene mapping were performed with the kit vendor's proprietary platform. TCRdb re-hosts the immuneACCESS table, in-frame sequences only. Its copies lack some clones; in the studies checked, an unresolved V gene accounts for under half of them, and the cause for the rest is not known. V and J calls and clone size are those listed in that table; D and trimming were worked out from the DNA. Recorded for this sample are 20,000 to 30,000 clones; 60% to 80% of them occurred a single time. Jointly, the top ten make up roughly 9.5% of the sample.

The sequences come from PBMCs, collected from a glioma patient whose treatment included an IDH1 peptide vaccine. The TCR comes from a young woman with glioma. The chain was built from TRBV28 and TRBJ1-5; the D gene is not confidently resolved. CDR3 reads: CASSLDGRSNQPQHF. The sequence in DNA is TGTGCCAGCAGTTTAGACGGCAGGAGCAATCAGCCCCAGCATTTT.